The clone carrying this TCR beta chain was observed a handful of times. Its matching antigen is unknown. Unique molecular identifiers featured in how the TCRbeta library was prepared. TCRdb passed the PCR reads through MiXCR, listing each CDR3 protein once. There are 300,000 to 400,000 distinct CDR3 sequences in the sample; over 20% occur only once, and roughly 11% lies in the top ten. This specimen belongs to a study of T-cell reconstitution after alpha-beta-depleted transplantation in children. Points from the study as a whole: It was surviving recipient T cells and thymic progenitors that gave some patients high TCRbeta diversity at day 60. It was newly produced T cells that mostly accounted for T-cell counts and diversity one year after transplant. The study reportedly traced alpha-beta T cells about two months after transplant to several hundred expanded graft clones.

With 5 bases removed from V and 5 bases from J, the gap between germline ends came to 13 bases. This CDR3 spans 13 amino acids. The germline V gene has CDR1 SGHRS and CDR2 YFSETQ. This receptor was obtained from a male patient between 10 and 17 years old who had a stem cell transplant for acute lymphoblastic leukemia, so the T cells may come from the graft donor. This chain connects TRBV5-1 to TRBJ2-5; D is undetermined. The sequences come from PBMCs, mostly from graft donor cells, collected 180 days after TCRalphabeta/CD19-depleted stem cell transplant. CDR3 coding DNA: TGCGCCAGCAGGGGTTTTGGGTCGGAGACCCAGTACTTC. Its protein is CASRGFGSETQYF.